This TCR beta chain was recovered during a study of cytomegalovirus exposure and HLA in healthy donors. Germline-derived CDR1 and CDR2 are MGHRA and YSYEKL. The CDR3 consists of 13 residues. V gave up 6 bases and J gave up 4 bases; unmatched junction bases: 5. The donors (healthy individuals) were bone marrow donors. No CMV serostatus was recorded for this donor. The PCR contained 60 Vbeta and 13 Jbeta primers. Profiling relied on immunoSEQ multiplex PCR, and the TCRdb table lists in-frame clones only, not all of them. The sample has roughly 130,000 clones; about three quarters are singletons. Only one count was recorded for this clone.

The chain is built from TRBV4-1 and TRBJ1-2; 7 nucleotides match TRBD1. The source material was PBMCs. This receptor was taken from a human donor in good health. This chain's CDR3 is CASSFDRAYGYTF. CDR3 coding DNA: TGCGCCAGCAGTTTTGACAGGGCCTATGGCTACACCTTC.